This entry features one T cell receptor (beta chain) sequence. As yet, its antigen is unknown. The V and J ends lost 3 bases and 0 bases respectively, with 12 bases between them. Germline V CDR1 and CDR2: SGHNT, YYREEE (reference sequence). CDR3 length: 15 amino acids. Patients all relapsed after autologous stem cell transplantation, and there was variation in brentuximab vedotin exposure. The protocol was immunoSEQ multiplex PCR, while the TCRdb copy is restricted to in-frame clones and leaves out a portion. In the table there are around 13,000 clones, about 80% of which are singletons. These data come from a study of PD-1 blockade in classical Hodgkin lymphoma. The study's findings and limits: Baseline diversity was lower in partial responders and progressors than complete responders.

The source was peripheral blood mononuclear cells (PBMCs), collected at baseline. This sequence joins TRBV5-4 and TRBJ1-1, with a tentative D call TRBD1 (5 bases). The TCR sequence derives from a human donor with classical Hodgkin lymphoma. Here the CDR3 reads CASSSRQIMNTEAFF. As DNA, the CDR3 is TGTGCCAGCAGCTCCAGACAGATTATGAACACTGAAGCTTTCTTT.